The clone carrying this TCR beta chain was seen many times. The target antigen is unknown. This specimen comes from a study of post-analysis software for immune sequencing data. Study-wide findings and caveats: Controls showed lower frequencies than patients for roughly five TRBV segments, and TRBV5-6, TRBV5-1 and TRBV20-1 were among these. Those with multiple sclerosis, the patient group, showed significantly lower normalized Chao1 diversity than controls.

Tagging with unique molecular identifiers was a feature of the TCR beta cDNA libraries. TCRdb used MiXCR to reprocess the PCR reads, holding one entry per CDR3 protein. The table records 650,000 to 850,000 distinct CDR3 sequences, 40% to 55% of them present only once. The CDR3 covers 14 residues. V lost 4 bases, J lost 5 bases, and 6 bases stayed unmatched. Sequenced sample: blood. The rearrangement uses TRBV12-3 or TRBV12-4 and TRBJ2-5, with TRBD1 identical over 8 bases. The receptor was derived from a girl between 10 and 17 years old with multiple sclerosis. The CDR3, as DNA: TGTGCCAGCAGTTACGGACCAGGGGGCGAGACCCAGTACTTC. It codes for CASSYGPGGETQYF.